This T cell receptor (beta chain) was recorded in a study of vaccination effects on CD4 cells after COVID-19. Before sequencing took place, the ViraFEST assay used viral peptide pools to expand antigen-specific CD4+ T cells. Following an approximately 10-day culture, CD4+ T cells were purified. The study found no prior SARS-CoV-2 infection in the vaccine recipients, who tested negative for nucleocapsid antibodies. For each well, two million PBMC were cultured with roughly 9.2 IU/ml IL-2 and about 11 ug/ml peptides. Fresh IL-2-containing medium replaced half the medium on days 3 and 7. The data were produced by immunoSEQ multiplex PCR, yet TCRdb's version contains in-frame clones alone and is incomplete. Among more than 30,000 clones listed, around 66% were seen once. Per germline, CDR1 SGHNT and CDR2 YYREEE (reference sequence). Trimming stripped 4 bases from V and 5 bases from J, with 13 bases between. The CDR3 contains 14 residues.

Only a few counts were recorded for this clone. Its target is not known. General study points: The vaccine-induced clones of healthy vaccinees included only 1 of 255 that cross-reacted with common cold coronaviruses. In the late period after vaccination, infection- and vaccine-induced clones contracted markedly.

J is TRBJ1-5 and V is TRBV5-4, with D possibly being TRBD1 (6 bases). Material: CD4+ T cells from PBMCs cultured with HCoV-OC43 spike peptides, obtained before COVID-19 vaccination. Documented subset: HCoV-OC43 spike overlapping peptide pool stimulation. This clonotype was obtained from a human donor who received a COVID-19 vaccine. This CDR3 is CASSRDPGDQPQHF. CDR3 DNA: TGTGCCAGCAGCCGGGACCCAGGGGATCAGCCCCAGCATTTT.